Shown below are 29 T cell receptor beta chains from a single sample sequenced in a study of lung T cells in sarcoidosis with Löfgren's syndrome. TCRdb re-derived calls from the reads in MiXCR, one entry per CDR3 protein. The repertoire has some 21,000 distinct CDR3 sequences, around 23% of them found once; the top ten carry approximately 0.76%. Sequencing was performed on CD4+ T cells from bronchoalveolar lavage. The receptors were gathered from a human donor with sarcoidosis (Löfgren's syndrome or another form), or a control subject (not recorded which).

This clonotype appeared many times. The chain recombines TRBV7-2 with TRBJ2-7; D is uncertain. The CDR3 runs 14 residues. Per germline, CDR1 SGHTA and CDR2 FQGNSA. Trimming took 1 base from V and 1 from J, leaving 8 bases between them. The CDR3 DNA sequence: TGTGCCAGCAGCTTAGTAGGGCTATCCTACGAGCAGTACTTC. As protein: CASSLVGLSYEQYF. Full variable domain (rest looked up from reference TRBV7-2 and TRBJ2-7): GAGVSQSPSNKVTEKGKDVELRCDPISGHTALYWYRQSLGQGLEFLIYFQGNSAPDKSGLPSDRFSAERTGGSVSTLTIQRTQQEDSAVYLCASSLVGLSYEQYFGPGTRLTVT.

There are many counts of this clonotype. The gene calls are TRBV12-3 or TRBV12-4 and TRBJ1-2; TRBD1 matches at 7 bases. Trimming took 7 bases from V and 6 from J; bases not matched to a gene: 14. This CDR3 is 15 amino acids long. This CDR3 reads CASTLGGQKVHGYTF. The CDR3 DNA reads TGTGCCAGCACCCTTGGGGGACAGAAGGTCCATGGCTACACCTTC.

This clonotype qualifies as medium-sized. The chain links TRBV6-1 to TRBJ1-5; D not resolved. V was trimmed by 3 bases and J by 3 bases, leaving 9 bases between them. Germline lookup yields CDR1 MNHNS and CDR2 SASEGT. This CDR3 contains 14 residues. The CDR3 here is CASSERGDNQPQHF. Here the CDR3 DNA reads TGTGCCAGCAGTGAGAGAGGAGACAATCAGCCCCAGCATTTT.

About this clonotype: A much more abundant neighbour one base away suggests this may be a read error. The chain is built from TRBV4-3 and TRBJ1-4; tentatively, D is TRBD1 (6 bases). Germline loops: CDR1 LGHNA, CDR2 YSLEER. The CDR3 runs 16 residues. The CDR3 reads CASSRGETGQNEKPFF. The CDR3 nucleotides are TGCGCCAGCAGCCGGGGGGAGACAGGTCAGAATGAAAAACCGTTTTTT.

The chain joins TRBV5-1 to TRBJ2-1, with D tentatively TRBD1 (5 bases). In germline, CDR1 is SGHRS, CDR2 YFSETQ. V was cut by 0 bases and J by 6 bases, with 10 bases left in between. CDR3 length: 14 residues. CDR3 DNA sequence: TGCGCCAGCAGCTTGGTCAGGGCACTCAATGAGCAGTTCTTC. Its translation: CASSLVRALNEQFF.

This clonotype occurred many times. The chain recombines TRBV20-1 with TRBJ2-5, with 7 bases matching TRBD2. Germline V gives CDR1 DFQATT, CDR2 SNEGSKA (reference sequence). J gave up 0 bases and V 6 bases, and 10 bases lay outside the gene matches. The CDR3 sequence is 15 residues long. CDR3 in DNA: TGCAGTGCCCCCGTCGGGGGAGGGTACCAAGAGACCCAGTACTTC. This encodes CSAPVGGGYQETQYF.

With regard to this clonotype: Given a much more abundant clone one base away, this may be a read error. The conserved phenylalanine or tryptophan is not found at the CDR3 terminus, so this likely reflects a read error. The chain recombines TRBV7-2 with TRBJ2-7; the D gene is possibly TRBD2 (5 bases). The V end was cut by 5 bases, the J end by 2 bases, with 13 bases between. This CDR3 has 14 amino acids. CDR1 and CDR2 from the germline V gene are SGHTA and FQGNSA. This chain's CDR3 is CASSIPTGTYEQYL. The CDR3 DNA reads as TGTGCCAGCAGCATACCGACGGGAACCTACGAGCAGTACCTC.

This clonotype showed up just a few times. CDR3 in amino acids: CASSLKARRNTEAFF. DNA for the CDR3: TGTGCCAGCTCACTTAAGGCACGGAGGAACACTGAAGCTTTCTTT. The chain uses TRBV18 and TRBJ1-1; D is unresolved. V lost 4 bases and J 1 base, leaving 13 bases between the germline ends. The CDR3 totals 15 residues. Germline CDR1 reads KGHSH; CDR2 reads LQKENI.

Details on this clonotype: Being one base from a much bigger clone, this may be a read error. The missing conserved phenylalanine or tryptophan at the end of this CDR3 makes a read error likely. This sequence joins TRBV20-1 and TRBJ1-1; no definite D call. Trimming removed 4 bases at V and 1 base at J, with 4 bases between. CDR3 size: 11 residues. Germline lookup yields CDR1 DFQATT and CDR2 SNEGSKA (reference sequence). CDR3: CSAKGNTEAFL. CDR3 coding DNA: TGCAGTGCTAAGGGGAACACTGAAGCTTTCCTT.

On this clonotype itself: This may be a read error, as it is one base from a much larger clone. The V gene is TRBV28, the J gene TRBJ2-7; possibly TRBD1 or TRBD2 for D (6 bases each). The V gene lost 7 bases and the J gene lost 6 bases, with 16 bases spanning the gap. This CDR3 spans 13 amino acids. Germline V gene lookup returns CDR1 MDHEN and CDR2 SYDVKM. Here the CDR3 DNA reads TGTGCCAGCATACGGGGCAGGGGAGGCGAGCAGTACTTC. Translated: CASIRGRGGEQYF.

This clonotype was counted many times. J is TRBJ1-5 and V is TRBV6-1; 7 bases align to TRBD1. The CDR3 spans 14 residues. The J segment lost 6 bases and the V segment lost 6 bases, leaving 8 bases of the junction unmatched. Germline assignment: CDR1 MNHNS and CDR2 SASEGT. CDR3 sequence: CASRLTGAGQPQHF. The CDR3 DNA reads TGTGCCAGCAGACTAACAGGGGCGGGTCAGCCCCAGCATTTT.

In this sample, this clonotype turned up many times. The genes are TRBV7-2 and TRBJ2-1; TRBD2 is a possible D gene (5 bases). Germline-derived CDR1 and CDR2 are SGHTA and FQGNSA. The CDR3 extends over 15 amino acids. V lost 2 bases to trimming and J lost 5 bases, with 13 bases between them. CDR3 sequence reads: CASSLWAMRDNEQFF. The CDR3 DNA reads as TGTGCCAGCAGCTTATGGGCGATGAGGGACAATGAGCAGTTCTTC.

This clonotype showed up many times. V usage is TRBV7-3 and J usage is TRBJ2-1, with 9 nucleotides matching TRBD1. Germline values: CDR1 SGHTA, CDR2 FQGTGA. The ends lost 0 bases at V and 9 bases at J; junction bases unmatched: 15. CDR3 size: 18 residues. The CDR3: CASSLTYPDRGGVSEQFF. CDR3 sequence (DNA): TGTGCCAGCAGCTTAACTTATCCGGACAGGGGAGGGGTTAGTGAGCAGTTCTTC. The complete variable domain, with remaining parts taken from reference TRBV7-3 and TRBJ2-1, reads GAGVSQTPSNKVTEKGKYVELRCDPISGHTALYWYRQSLGQGPEFLIYFQGTGAADDSGLPNDRFFAVRPEGSVSTLKIQRTERGDSAVYLCASSLTYPDRGGVSEQFFGPGTRLTVL.

This clonotype was recorded many times. The CDR3 loop reads CASSGSDQPQHF. For the CDR3, the DNA is TGTGCCAGCAGTGGCAGTGATCAGCCCCAGCATTTT. The V gene is TRBV2, the J gene TRBJ1-5, with no clear D. CDR1 and CDR2 from the germline V gene are SNHLY and FYNNEI. The CDR3 extends over 12 amino acids. V dropped 4 bases and J dropped 5 bases, with 6 bases sitting between them.

There are a few counts of this clonotype. The chain combines TRBV18 with TRBJ1-4; no clear D. V lost 5 bases and J lost 10, with 14 bases in between. The germline V gene has CDR1 KGHSH and CDR2 LQKENI. This CDR3 spans 13 amino acids. Here the CDR3 reads CASSSDLSGKLFF. For the CDR3, the DNA is TGTGCCAGCTCATCGGACCTTAGCGGAAAACTGTTTTTT.

The CDR3 nucleotides read TGTGCCAGCAGCCCCGGGGCAGCCAACACTGAAGCTTTCTTT. Amino acid sequence: CASSPGAANTEAFF. The chain recombines TRBV7-2 with TRBJ1-1; maybe TRBD1 (5 bases). Trimming took 5 bases from V and 2 from J, leaving 12 bases between them. This CDR3 spans 14 amino acids. CDR1 SGHTA and CDR2 FQGNSA come from the germline V gene.

The V gene is TRBV10-3, the J gene TRBJ2-2, with 7 bases aligning to TRBD2. The CDR3 covers 17 residues. V gave up 0 bases and J gave up 1 base; unmatched junction bases: 5. CDR1 ENHRY and CDR2 SYGVKD come from the germline V gene. The DNA for the CDR3 is TGTGCCATCAGTGAGTCGAGCGGGATCTGGAACACCGGGGAGCTGTTTTTT. This translates into CAISESSGIWNTGELFF.

Notes on this clonotype: The CDR3 end shows no conserved phenylalanine or tryptophan, and so a read error is likely. The rearrangement joins TRBV29-1 to TRBJ2-1; D possibly corresponds to TRBD1 (6 bases). V was clipped by 7 bases and J by 5 bases, with 18 bases between them. The CDR3 has 14 residues. Germline V lookup: CDR1 SQVTM, CDR2 ANQGSEA. Here the CDR3 reads CSGYTGRGDNEQFL. CDR3 nucleotide sequence: TGCAGCGGTTATACAGGGAGAGGGGACAATGAGCAGTTCCTC.

This clonotype came up many times. V gene TRBV7-2 combines with J gene TRBJ1-6; 8 bases match TRBD1. Unmatched junction bases numbered 12, after V lost 7 bases and J lost 7 bases. Germline values: CDR1 SGHTA, CDR2 FQGNSA. This CDR3 contains 16 residues. The CDR3 is CASKSSGGAGNSPLHF. Written as DNA, the CDR3 is TGTGCCAGCAAATCTTCAGGGGGCGCGGGGAATTCACCCCTCCACTTT.

This clonotype has only one observation. At one boundary the junction diverges from the germline segment, which might be a read error. This rearrangement joins TRBV9 to TRBJ2-1, with 8 nucleotides matching TRBD1. Germline values: CDR1 SGDLS, CDR2 YYNGEE. CDR3 length equals 16 residues. Written as DNA, the CDR3 is TGTGCCAGCGGCGTAGAGGGACAGGCTACCTACAATGAGCAGTTCTTC. Residues: CASGVEGQATYNEQFF.

The sample holds a few counts of this clonotype. The rearrangement uses TRBV29-1 and TRBJ1-5; no clear D. Between the trimmed V and J ends, which lost 6 bases and 4 bases, there was a span of 13 bases. In germline, CDR1 is SQVTM, CDR2 ANQGSEA. The length of the CDR3 is 13 residues. Written as DNA, the CDR3 is TGCAGCGTCAAGAACGACTTAAATCAGCCCCAGCATTTT. Translating gives CSVKNDLNQPQHF.

This sequence joins TRBV5-4 and TRBJ2-1; 8 nucleotides line up with TRBD2. In germline, CDR1 is SGHNT, CDR2 YYREEE (reference sequence). The CDR3 has 16 residues. Losses at the gene ends were 2 bases for V and 0 bases for J; bases not matched to a gene: 4. Here the CDR3 DNA reads TGTGCCAGCAGCTTATCCGCGGGGGGCTCCTACAATGAGCAGTTCTTC. It is translated as CASSLSAGGSYNEQFF.

This clonotype was counted between two and nine times. A much more abundant neighbour one base away suggests this may be a read error. The chain combines TRBV6-1 with TRBJ1-1; D unclear. The CDR3 has 12 residues. Germline CDR1 MNHNS, CDR2 SASEGT. CDR3 DNA: TGTGCCAGCAGCCGCCCTGAGTCTGAAGCTTCCTTT. Protein: CASSRPESEASF.

In its sample, this clonotype was seen once. A much larger clone differs from this one at a single base, so this may be a read error. The chain combines TRBV19 with TRBJ1-2; TRBD1 matches 9 bases. V lost 7 bases, J lost 2 bases, and 11 bases stayed unmatched. The length of the CDR3 is 16 residues. The V gene's germline CDR1 is LNHDA and CDR2 SQIVND (reference sequence). CDR3: CASIRRQGDFNYGYTF. The CDR3 DNA follows: TGTGCCAGTATTAGACGACAGGGGGATTTCAACTATGGCTACACCTTC.

This clonotype was observed many times. The V and J genes are TRBV2 and TRBJ1-5; possible D gene TRBD1, 6 bases. In germline, CDR1 is SNHLY, CDR2 FYNNEI. The CDR3 is 14 amino acids. Trimming pared 5 bases from V and 3 bases from J, leaving 11 bases between. CDR3 loop: CASSTQGDNQPQHF. CDR3 bases: TGTGCCAGCAGTACACAGGGTGACAATCAGCCCCAGCATTTT. The full variable domain, in which reference TRBV2 and TRBJ1-5 provide the parts outside the CDR3, is EPEVTQTPSHQVTQMGQEVILRCVPISNHLYFYWYRQILGQKVEFLVSFYNNEISEKSEIFDDQFSVERPDGSNFTLKIRSTKLEDSAMYFCASSTQGDNQPQHFGDGTRLSIL.

This clonotype was detected a few times. Being one base from a much bigger clone, this may be a read error. In this CDR3 the conserved last residue, phenylalanine or tryptophan, is missing, so a read error is likely. The rearrangement links TRBV6-1 to TRBJ2-1, with D perhaps given as TRBD1 or TRBD2 (5 bases each). The CDR3 extends over 14 amino acids. The germline gives CDR1 MNHNS, CDR2 SASEGT. The V and J ends lost 6 bases and 4 bases respectively, with 13 bases between them. As DNA, the CDR3 is TGTGCCAGCAGAAAGGGGACCAATTACAATGAGCAGTTCTCC. Translation gives CASRKGTNYNEQFS.

As to this clonotype: A read error may account for a junction end that differs from germline. This chain links TRBV5-1 with TRBJ1-1; possible D gene TRBD1, 6 bases. The CDR3 has 14 amino acids. Germline V gene data show CDR1 as SGHRS and CDR2 as YFSETQ. The DNA of the CDR3 is TGCGCCGGCAGCTTGGGGGGCATGAACACTGAAGCTTTCTTT. This translates into CAGSLGGMNTEAFF.

This clonotype was seen at least ten times. The chain couples TRBV5-4 to TRBJ1-5; TRBD1 matches at 7 bases. Trimming took 1 base from V and 6 from J; bases not matched to a gene: 4. The CDR3 is 14 residues long. Germline lookup yields CDR1 SGHNT and CDR2 YYREEE (reference sequence). CDR3 amino acids: CASSLRGDSQPQHF. Written as DNA, the CDR3 is TGTGCCAGCAGCTTGCGAGGGGACAGTCAGCCCCAGCATTTT.

Comments on this clonotype: Because it lacks the conserved phenylalanine or tryptophan at the end, this CDR3 is likely a read error. This chain links TRBV28 with TRBJ2-3, with a possible D match to TRBD1 (6 bases). The CDR3 consists of 14 residues. Germline V gene lookup returns CDR1 MDHEN and CDR2 SYDVKM. The CDR3 region is CASSWLQGTDKQYL. In DNA, the CDR3 is TGTGCCAGCAGTTGGTTACAGGGTACAGATAAGCAGTATCTT.